A single sample gave rise to the 2 T cell receptor beta chains below, sequenced in a study of T cell repertoires and HLA-DP antigens. These receptors have no known antigen. Data came from immunoSEQ multiplex PCR; TCRdb stores just in-frame clones and leaves some out. The table has about 89,000 clones, 86% seen once. Sequenced sample: CD4+ T cells from PBMCs. The receptors originated from a man in his fifties or sixties in good health and CMV-seronegative.

The chain combines TRBV7-6 with TRBJ2-2; 10 bases are shared with TRBD1. Trimming cost V 6 bases and J 4 bases; bases outside gene matches: 2. The CDR3 has 14 residues. CDR1 and CDR2 (germline): SGHVS, FNYEAQ. Here the CDR3 reads CASRRQGATGELFF. CDR3 bases: TGTGCCAGCAGACGACAGGGGGCCACCGGGGAGCTGTTTTTT.

This clone was detected only once. The genes are TRBV30 and TRBJ1-5, with 12 bases aligning to TRBD1. CDR1 and CDR2 from the germline V gene are GTSNPN and SVGIG (reference sequence). Germline trimming cut 2 bases from V and 2 bases from J; bases unmatched to any gene: 7. The CDR3 contains 17 residues. The CDR3 DNA reads TGTGCCTGGAGTAGGGACAGGGGGCAAATCGGCAATCAGCCCCAGCATTTT. Protein: CAWSRDRGQIGNQPQHF.